Following are 2 T cell receptor beta chains from one sample sequenced in a study of blood T cell repertoires in COVID-19. Libraries were prepared by immunoSEQ multiplex PCR; TCRdb keeps only in-frame clonotypes and omits some of them. The table lists 100,000 or so clones, about 85% of them singletons. The source material was peripheral blood. These receptors originate from a woman in her sixties or seventies with active or convalescent COVID-19.

This sequence joins TRBV14 and TRBJ1-4; D uncertain. Germline V gives CDR1 SGHDN, CDR2 FVKESK. Trimming took off 1 base at V and 5 bases at J, with 8 bases between the two ends. This CDR3 has 14 residues. CDR3 sequence (DNA): TGTGCCAGCAGCCAAGGATTGAGAAATGAAAAACTGTTTTTT. Protein product: CASSQGLRNEKLFF.

This rearrangement joins TRBV18 to TRBJ2-7, with 7 positions matching TRBD1. Looked up from germline, CDR1 is KGHSH and CDR2 is LQKENI. V shed 3 bases, J shed 6 bases, and the junction held 14 bases outside the gene matches. The CDR3 is made up of 16 amino acids. The DNA for the CDR3 is TGTGCCAGCTCACCTAGGTCCGGGACAGAATCATTCGAGCAGTACTTC. Protein: CASSPRSGTESFEQYF.